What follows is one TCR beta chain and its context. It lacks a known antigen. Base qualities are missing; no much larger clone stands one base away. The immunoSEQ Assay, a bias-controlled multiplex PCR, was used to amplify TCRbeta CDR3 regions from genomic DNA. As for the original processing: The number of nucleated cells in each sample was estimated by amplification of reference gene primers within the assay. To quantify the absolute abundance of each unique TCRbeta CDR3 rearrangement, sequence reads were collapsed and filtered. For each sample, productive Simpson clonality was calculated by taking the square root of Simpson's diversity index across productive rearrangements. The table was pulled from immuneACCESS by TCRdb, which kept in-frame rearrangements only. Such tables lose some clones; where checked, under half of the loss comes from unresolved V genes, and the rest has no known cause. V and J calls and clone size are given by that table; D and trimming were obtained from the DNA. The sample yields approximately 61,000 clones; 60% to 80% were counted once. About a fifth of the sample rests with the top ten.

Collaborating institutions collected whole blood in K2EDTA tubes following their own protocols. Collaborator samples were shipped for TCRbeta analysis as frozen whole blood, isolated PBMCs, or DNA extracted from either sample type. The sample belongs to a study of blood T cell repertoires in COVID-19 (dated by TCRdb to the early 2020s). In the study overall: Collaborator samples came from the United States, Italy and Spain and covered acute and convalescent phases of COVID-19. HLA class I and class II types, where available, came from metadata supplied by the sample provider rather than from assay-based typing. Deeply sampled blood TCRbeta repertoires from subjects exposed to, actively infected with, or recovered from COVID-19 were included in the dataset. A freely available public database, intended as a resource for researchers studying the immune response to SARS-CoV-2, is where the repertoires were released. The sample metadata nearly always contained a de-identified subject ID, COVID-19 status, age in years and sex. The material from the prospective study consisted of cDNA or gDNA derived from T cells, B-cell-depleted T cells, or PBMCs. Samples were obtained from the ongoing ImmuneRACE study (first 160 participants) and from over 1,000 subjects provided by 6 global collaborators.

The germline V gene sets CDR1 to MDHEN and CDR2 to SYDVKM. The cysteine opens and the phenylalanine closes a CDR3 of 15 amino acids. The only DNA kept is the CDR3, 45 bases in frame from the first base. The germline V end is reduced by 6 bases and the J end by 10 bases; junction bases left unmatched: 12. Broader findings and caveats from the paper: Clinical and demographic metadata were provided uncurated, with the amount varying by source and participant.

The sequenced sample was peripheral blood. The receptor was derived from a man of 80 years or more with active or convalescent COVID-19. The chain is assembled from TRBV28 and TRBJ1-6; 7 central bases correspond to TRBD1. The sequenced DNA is TGTGCCAGCAGGCCGGTTACAGGGGTCGGCTCACCCCTCCACTTT. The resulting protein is CASRPVTGVGSPLHF.